Below, 26 T cell receptor beta chains from the same sample are listed, as sequenced in a study of graft-versus-host responses after intestinal transplantation (dated by TCRdb to the early 2020s). Library creation used the immunoSEQ multiplex PCR assay. TCRdb carries this immuneACCESS record with in-frame sequences only. Its versions omit some clonotypes, under half of them owing to an unresolved V gene in the studies checked, with the rest unexplained. The sample table lists approximately 70,000 clones, 80% to 95% of them with a count of one. The ten largest clones take up 6.5% to 8% of the sample. Source: bone marrow, taken nearly 750 days after intestinal transplantation. The receptors originated from a human patient who received an intestinal transplant, so some T cells may come from the graft donor.

This sequence joins TRBV6-1 and TRBJ2-3; the D is unclear. There are 14 residues in the CDR3. Trimming left V 0 bases short and J 2 bases short, with 6 bases between. The germline CDR1 and CDR2 sequences are MNHNS and SASEGT. CDR3 coding DNA: TGTGCCAGCAGTGAAGCGCCAGCCACAGATACGCAGTATTTT. Its translation is CASSEAPATDTQYF.

The rearrangement uses TRBV7-3 and TRBJ1-1; 7 bases line up with TRBD1. CDR3 length: 13 residues. CDR1 and CDR2 from the germline V gene are SGHTA and FQGTGA. Unmatched junction bases numbered 7, after V lost 5 bases and J lost 7 bases. The CDR3 reads CASSLTGTDEAFF. For the CDR3, the DNA is TGTGCCAGCAGCCTCACCGGGACAGATGAAGCTTTCTTT.

In its sample, this clone was seen once. The CDR3: CASSPTSGNRDTQYF. The CDR3 DNA reads as TGTGCCAGCAGCCCGACTAGCGGGAATAGAGATACGCAGTATTTT. This chain links TRBV7-9 with TRBJ2-3; 11 bases agree with TRBD2. The CDR3 runs to 15 residues. Trimming removed 5 bases from V and 5 bases from J; junction bases left unmatched: 6. In germline, CDR1 is SEHNR, CDR2 FQNEAQ (reference sequence).

This chain connects TRBV2 to TRBJ1-5; perhaps TRBD1 as D (6 bases). The CDR3 contains 16 residues. CDR1 SNHLY and CDR2 FYNNEI come from the germline V gene. The V gene lost 7 bases and the J gene lost 0 bases, with 16 bases spanning the gap. CDR3 sequence reads: CASTQTGAYSNQPQHF. The CDR3 coding sequence is TGTGCCAGCACCCAGACAGGCGCCTATAGCAATCAGCCCCAGCATTTT.

The CDR3 region has the DNA TGTGCCAGCACAAAAACAGGAGTCCACGAGCAGTACTTC. Its protein product is CASTKTGVHEQYF. This chain uses TRBV6-5 with TRBJ2-5; a possible D gene is TRBD1 (5 bases). The J call may not be correct, given that the DNA end is closer to TRBJ2-7. The length of the CDR3 is 13 residues. Looked up from germline, CDR1 is MNHEY and CDR2 is SVGAGI.

The J gene is TRBJ2-5, the V gene TRBV5-1, with TRBD2 matching 9 bases. V trimming: 4 bases; J trimming: 1 base; junction bases outside the gene matches: 5. The CDR3 is made up of 15 amino acids. CDR1 is SGHRS, CDR2 YFSETQ, per germline. In DNA, the CDR3 is TGCGCCAGCAGCGCCGGGCGGGGGGGCCAAGAGACCCAGTACTTC. Protein sequence: CASSAGRGGQETQYF.

J is TRBJ1-3 and V is TRBV6-1, with D possibly matching TRBD1 (6 bases). Germline CDR1 MNHNS, CDR2 SASEGT. V was clipped by 0 bases and J by 2 bases, with 14 bases between them. The CDR3 spans 17 residues. CDR3 sequence reads: CASSEAQWTAAGNTIYF. CDR3 nucleotides: TGTGCCAGCAGTGAAGCCCAGTGGACAGCGGCTGGAAACACCATATATTTT.

This sequence joins TRBV4-1 and TRBJ1-5; D ambiguous. Germline values: CDR1 MGHRA, CDR2 YSYEKL. Trimming removed 5 bases at V and 3 bases at J, with 11 bases between. The CDR3 covers 14 residues. CDR3 in DNA: TGCGCCAGCAGCGCACCGGGCCTCAATCAGCCCCAGCATTTT. The encoded protein is CASSAPGLNQPQHF.

The chain uses TRBV6-1 and TRBJ1-2, with D tentatively TRBD1 (5 bases). Trimming left V 1 base short and J 8 bases short, with 14 bases between. The CDR3 length is 14 residues. Germline lookup yields CDR1 MNHNS and CDR2 SASEGT. In DNA form, the CDR3 reads TGTGCCAGCAGTGAAGTCCGTGACAGCAAGGGCTACACCTTC. As protein: CASSEVRDSKGYTF.

The V and J genes are TRBV29-1 and TRBJ1-1; 8 nucleotides match TRBD1. The CDR3 is 15 amino acids. Per the germline V gene, CDR1 is SQVTM and CDR2 is ANQGSEA. J was trimmed by 6 bases and V by 4 bases; bases with no gene match: 13. CDR3: CSVGPPQGAPSEAFF. CDR3 nucleotide sequence: TGCAGCGTTGGTCCCCCTCAGGGGGCTCCCTCTGAAGCTTTCTTT. Full variable domain (outside the CDR3, taken from reference TRBV29-1 and TRBJ1-1): SAVISQKPSRDICQRGTSLTIQCQVDSQVTMMFWYRQQPGQSLTLIATANQGSEATYESGFVIDKFPISRPNLTFSTLTVSNMSPEDSSIYLCSVGPPQGAPSEAFFGQGTRLTVV.

The chain joins TRBV10-2 to TRBJ2-7, with 9 bases lining up with TRBD2. Germline CDR1 WSHSY, CDR2 SAAADI. The CDR3 sequence is 14 residues long. V gave up 4 bases and J gave up 4 bases; unmatched junction bases: 5. Here the CDR3 reads CASSVLAGGYEQYF. The DNA for the CDR3 is TGCGCCAGCAGTGTTCTGGCGGGAGGGTACGAGCAGTACTTC.

V gene TRBV5-5 combines with J gene TRBJ1-2; possibly TRBD1 for D (6 bases). Deletions cut 4 bases from V and 8 bases from J, with 21 bases between. The CDR3 extends over 15 amino acids. Looked up from germline, CDR1 is SGHKS and CDR2 is YYEKEE (reference sequence). CDR3 in DNA: TGTGCCAGCAGCGGACACACCGGGACACAGTTCGGCTACACCTTC. The encoded protein is CASSGHTGTQFGYTF.

The chain couples TRBV15 to TRBJ1-5; D is ambiguous. The CDR3 runs to 13 residues. Trimming pared 3 bases from V and 7 bases from J, leaving 10 bases between. The germline gives CDR1 LNHNV, CDR2 YYDKDF (reference sequence). CDR3 nucleotides: TGTGCCACCAGCAGTGACCTTGGACAGCCCCAGCATTTT. It codes for CATSSDLGQPQHF. The whole variable domain, filled in from reference TRBV15 and TRBJ1-5, reads DAMVIQNPRYQVTQFGKPVTLSCSQTLNHNVMYWYQQKSSQAPKLLFHYYDKDFNNEADTPDNFQSRRPNTSFCFLDIRSPGLGDTAMYLCATSSDLGQPQHFGDGTRLSIL.

The chain combines TRBV7-3 with TRBJ1-2; 11 bases align to TRBD1. The CDR3 length is 15 residues. Looked up from germline, CDR1 is SGHTA and CDR2 is FQGTGA. Unmatched junction bases numbered 2, after V lost 2 bases and J lost 3 bases. CDR3 in DNA: TGTGCCAGCAGCTTAGGACAGGGGGCGGACTATGGCTACACCTTC. It codes for CASSLGQGADYGYTF.

The table lists this clone with a few counts. The V and J genes are TRBV7-9 and TRBJ2-7; 9 bases match TRBD1. Trimming took 5 bases from V and 3 from J; bases not matched to a gene: 5. There are 14 residues in the CDR3. Germline V CDR1 and CDR2: SEHNR, FQNEAQ (reference sequence). Here the CDR3 reads CASSTRQGGYEQYF. DNA for the CDR3: TGTGCCAGCAGCACCCGACAGGGGGGCTACGAGCAGTACTTC.

A single count supports this clone. J is TRBJ2-7 and V is TRBV28; D call uncertain. Germline values: CDR1 MDHEN, CDR2 SYDVKM. V lost 2 bases and J lost 3, with 14 bases in between. The CDR3 is made up of 15 amino acids. The CDR3 DNA reads TGTGCCAGCAGTTTAAGGTTGGTACAGAGCTACGAGCAGTACTTC. This translates into CASSLRLVQSYEQYF.

The V gene is TRBV18, the J gene TRBJ2-5; a weak D match, TRBD2 (6 bases). The CDR3 has 15 residues. V dropped 2 bases and J dropped 4 bases, with 14 bases sitting between them. CDR1 and CDR2 from the germline V gene are KGHSH and LQKENI. The CDR3 loop reads CASSPYWGVGETQYF. The DNA for the CDR3 is TGTGCCAGCTCACCATATTGGGGGGTCGGAGAGACCCAGTACTTC.

The rearrangement uses TRBV10-3 and TRBJ2-3; D possibly corresponds to TRBD2 (6 bases). The CDR3 contains 13 residues. Trimming pared 11 bases from V and 2 bases from J, leaving 14 bases between. Germline V gives CDR1 ENHRY, CDR2 SYGVKD. The CDR3: CASRDSTTDTQYF. The CDR3 region has the DNA TGTGCCTCAAGGGACTCTACCACAGATACGCAGTATTTT.

This clone showed up just a few times. The V gene is TRBV6-6, the J gene TRBJ1-2; no clear D. The V and J ends lost 11 bases and 4 bases respectively, with 11 bases between them. The CDR3 is 11 amino acids. Germline CDR1 MNHNY, CDR2 SVGAGI (reference sequence). This CDR3 reads CACGSTYGYTF. In DNA, the CDR3 is TGTGCCTGCGGATCTACCTATGGCTACACCTTC.

The chain has TRBV6-5 and TRBJ2-1; 11 bases align to TRBD2. Per germline, CDR1 MNHEY and CDR2 SVGAGI. V dropped 5 bases and J dropped 7; count of bases not matched to a gene: 7. There are 15 residues in the CDR3. The CDR3 is CASSKTSGIKNEQFF. In DNA form, the CDR3 reads TGTGCCAGCAGTAAGACTAGCGGGATAAAAAATGAGCAGTTCTTC.

The V gene is TRBV15, the J gene TRBJ1-5; D remains ambiguous. Germline CDR1 LNHNV, CDR2 YYDKDF (reference sequence). Trimming took off 0 bases at V and 5 bases at J, with 8 bases between the two ends. The CDR3 contains 14 residues. CDR3 nucleotides: TGTGCCACCAGCAGAGAGGATGGTGATCAGCCCCAGCATTTT. It specifies CATSREDGDQPQHF.

The V call is TRBV29-1, the J call TRBJ2-7; D not certain. CDR1 is SQVTM, CDR2 ANQGSEA, per germline. The CDR3 has 11 residues. V was shortened by 4 bases and J by 3 bases, with 7 bases between the two germline ends. CDR3: CSVVVGYEQYF. CDR3 nucleotides: TGCAGCGTTGTGGTCGGCTACGAGCAGTACTTC.

V and J are TRBV9 and TRBJ2-1; 9 nucleotides line up with TRBD2. The CDR3 consists of 15 residues. Germline V CDR1 and CDR2: SGDLS, YYNGEE. With 0 bases clipped from V and 5 bases from J, the junction kept 3 bases outside the gene matches. As DNA, the CDR3 is TGTGCCAGCAGCGTAGAGGGACTAGCAGACAATGAGCAGTTCTTC. Protein: CASSVEGLADNEQFF. Drawing the rest from reference TRBV9 and TRBJ2-1, the complete variable domain is DSGVTQTPKHLITATGQRVTLRCSPRSGDLSVYWYQQSLDQGLQFLIQYYNGEERAKGNILERFSAQQFPDLHSELNLSSLELGDSALYFCASSVEGLADNEQFFGPGTRLTVL.

This CDR3 is CASSLRRTGGQETQYF. The CDR3 bases are TGTGCCAGCAGTTTACGGAGAACAGGGGGTCAAGAGACCCAGTACTTC. The chain links TRBV27 to TRBJ2-5, with 8 bases that match TRBD1. The germline V gene encodes CDR1 MNHEY and CDR2 SMNVEV (reference sequence). The junction had 7 bases not matched to a gene; V was cut back by 2 bases and J by 2 bases. The CDR3 loop spans 16 amino acids.

The J gene is TRBJ2-7, the V gene TRBV2, with 10 bases aligning to TRBD1. CDR3 length: 14 residues. J was trimmed by 3 bases and V by 8 bases; bases with no gene match: 7. In germline, CDR1 is SNHLY, CDR2 FYNNEI. The CDR3 DNA is TGTGCCAGCGGATCGGGACAGGGGATCTACGAGCAGTACTTC. Translating gives CASGSGQGIYEQYF. Supplemented by reference TRBV2 and TRBJ2-7, the full variable domain reads EPEVTQTPSHQVTQMGQEVILRCVPISNHLYFYWYRQILGQKVEFLVSFYNNEISEKSEIFDDQFSVERPDGSNFTLKIRSTKLEDSAMYFCASGSGQGIYEQYFGPGTRLTVT.

The CDR3 here is CASSLTEGSGNTIYF. CDR3 DNA: TGTGCCAGCAGCTTAACCGAGGGGTCTGGAAACACCATATATTTT. The chain uses TRBV7-6 and TRBJ1-3, with D maybe TRBD1 (5 bases). Trimming took 2 bases from V and 1 from J, leaving 9 bases between them. Germline V CDR1 and CDR2: SGHVS, FNYEAQ. CDR3 length equals 15 residues.